The 21 T cell receptor beta chains reported below all come from one sample, sequenced in a study of CD8+ T cells in alopecia areata. The sequencing template was cDNA reverse transcribed from extracted RNA. Clones were sequenced by immunoSEQ multiplex PCR, and TCRdb holds only the in-frame ones, with some missing. The sample lists about 210,000 clones, more than 45% occurring once. Documented treatment: oral pan-JAK inhibitor, 5-10 mg twice daily. This material consisted of CD4+ T cells sorted from blood, taken at week 4, from a patient treated with tofacitinib. The source is a human donor with alopecia areata.

A few counts support this clone. This chain links TRBV5-1 with TRBJ2-3; D uncertain. V was pared by 0 bases and J by 0 bases, with 8 bases between. Germline CDR1 and CDR2: SGHRS and YFSETQ. The length of the CDR3 is 15 residues. The CDR3 DNA reads as TGCGCCAGCAGCTTGGATTACGGAAGCACAGATACGCAGTATTTT. Translation: CASSLDYGSTDTQYF.

This clone has just a few counts. The chain employs TRBV7-9 and TRBJ1-2; the match to TRBD1 covers 7 bases. The length of the CDR3 is 14 residues. Looked up from germline, CDR1 is SEHNR and CDR2 is FQNEAQ (reference sequence). The V and J ends lost 5 bases and 5 bases, in that order; junction bases with no gene match: 8. The DNA of the CDR3 is TGTGCCAGCAGCCCCAGACAGGGTTCATATGGCTACACCTTC. As protein: CASSPRQGSYGYTF.

This sequence joins TRBV5-1 and TRBJ1-6; no clear D. The germline CDR1 and CDR2 sequences are SGHRS and YFSETQ. Trimming removed 0 bases at V and 6 bases at J, with 7 bases between. This CDR3 region has 14 residues. This CDR3 reads CASSLDGGNSPLHF. The CDR3 DNA follows: TGCGCCAGCAGCTTGGACGGAGGTAATTCACCCCTCCACTTT.

The chain recombines TRBV30 with TRBJ1-1, with 7 bases aligning to TRBD1. CDR3 size: 14 residues. Looked up from germline, CDR1 is GTSNPN and CDR2 is SVGIG (reference sequence). V was pared by 4 bases and J by 1 base, with 6 bases of the junction left unmatched. The CDR3 sequence: CAWTGQNKNTEAFF. The CDR3 DNA follows: TGTGCCTGGACGGGACAGAATAAGAACACTGAAGCTTTCTTT.

The chain joins TRBV7-2 to TRBJ1-6; 7 nucleotides align to TRBD1. Germline trimming cut 5 bases from V and 8 bases from J; bases unmatched to any gene: 15. Germline V lookup: CDR1 SGHTA, CDR2 FQGNSA. The CDR3 covers 17 residues. In DNA form, the CDR3 reads TGTGCCAGCAGCGGAAGGTCCGACAGGGCTTTGGATTCACCCCTCCACTTT. This codes for CASSGRSDRALDSPLHF.

CDR3 bases: TGCAGCGTTGATTTCCGGGGCCTAGCTTACCAAGAGACCCAGTACTTC. Its protein is CSVDFRGLAYQETQYF. This rearrangement joins TRBV29-1 to TRBJ2-5; D is perhaps TRBD1 or TRBD2 (5 bases each). CDR3 size: 16 residues. Germline V gives CDR1 SQVTM, CDR2 ANQGSEA. V was cut by 3 bases and J by 0 bases, with 17 bases left in between.

The chain recombines TRBV29-1 with TRBJ2-2; either TRBD1 or TRBD2 may supply D (6 bases each). Trimming took 3 bases from V and 1 from J, leaving 9 bases between them. The V gene's germline CDR1 is SQVTM and CDR2 ANQGSEA. The CDR3 sequence is 14 residues long. Written as DNA, the CDR3 is TGCAGCGTTGAGGGGGGCGGGAACACCGGGGAGCTGTTTTTT. It encodes CSVEGGGNTGELFF.

In this sample, this clone turned up a few times. V and J are TRBV5-1 and TRBJ1-2, with D unresolved. Trimming shortened V by 0 bases and J by 0 bases, and 6 bases separated the two germline ends. This CDR3 has 14 residues. The germline gives CDR1 SGHRS, CDR2 YFSETQ. The CDR3 spells CASSLDSTNYGYTF. The CDR3 nucleotides are TGCGCCAGCAGCTTGGACAGTACTAACTATGGCTACACCTTC.

This CDR3 reads CASSALGSTDTQYF. The DNA of the CDR3 is TGTGCCAGCAGCGCCCTGGGCAGCACAGATACGCAGTATTTT. The chain is built from TRBV7-9 and TRBJ2-3, with D unresolved. The germline V gene has CDR1 SEHNR and CDR2 FQNEAQ (reference sequence). The V end lost 5 bases, the J end lost 0 bases, and 9 bases lay between the germline ends. The CDR3 has 14 amino acids.

This clone was detected a few times. This rearrangement joins TRBV30 to TRBJ1-2; TRBD1 aligns across 10 bases. V was clipped by 5 bases and J by 7 bases; unmatched bases: 10. This CDR3 contains 14 residues. Per germline, CDR1 GTSNPN and CDR2 SVGIG (reference sequence). CDR3 loop: CAWARDRGKGGYTF. CDR3 nucleotide sequence: TGTGCCTGGGCCCGGGACAGGGGAAAGGGTGGCTACACCTTC.

The chain has TRBV9 and TRBJ2-1; 10 bases are shared with TRBD1. This CDR3 contains 17 residues. The J segment lost 2 bases and the V segment lost 4 bases, leaving 9 bases of the junction unmatched. Germline V gene data show CDR1 as SGDLS and CDR2 as YYNGEE. CDR3 amino acids: CASSPRPGQGAYNEQFF. The CDR3 DNA is TGTGCCAGCAGCCCCAGACCCGGACAGGGGGCCTACAATGAGCAGTTCTTC.

J is TRBJ2-5 and V is TRBV9; D is perhaps TRBD1 (6 bases). This CDR3 has 13 amino acids. Trimming shortened V by 6 bases and J by 5 bases, and 14 bases separated the two germline ends. The germline CDR1 and CDR2 sequences are SGDLS and YYNGEE. In nucleotides, the CDR3 is TGTGCCAGCAACCCCAGGGGCGGGGAGACCCAGTACTTC. It is translated as CASNPRGGETQYF.

This clone has only a few counts. This chain joins TRBV18 and TRBJ2-7, with 8 bases identical to TRBD2. With 1 base clipped from V and 1 base from J, the junction kept 6 bases outside the gene matches. CDR1 KGHSH and CDR2 LQKENI come from the germline V gene. This CDR3 contains 16 residues. CDR3 region: CASSPRSSGGSYEQYF. The CDR3, as DNA: TGTGCCAGCTCACCACGTTCCAGCGGGGGATCCTACGAGCAGTACTTC.

The gene calls are TRBV6-1 and TRBJ2-7; D unresolved. V shed 0 bases and J shed 5 bases, with 14 bases lying between them. The CDR3 is made up of 15 amino acids. CDR1 and CDR2 from the germline V gene are MNHNS and SASEGT. The CDR3 is CASSEALAGRNEQYF. CDR3 DNA: TGTGCCAGCAGTGAAGCGCTGGCAGGAAGGAACGAGCAGTACTTC.

The chain links TRBV11-2 to TRBJ1-5; D unclear. With 3 bases removed from V and 4 bases from J, the gap between germline ends came to 13 bases. The CDR3 is 15 residues long. Germline V CDR1 and CDR2: SGHAT, FQNNGV. CDR3 bases: TGTGCCAGCAGCTTCCCTTGGGTAATGAATCAGCCCCAGCATTTT. It yields the protein CASSFPWVMNQPQHF.

The rearrangement links TRBV29-1 to TRBJ1-1; D remains ambiguous. Between the trimmed V and J ends, which lost 4 bases and 3 bases, there was a span of 15 bases. Germline V CDR1 and CDR2: SQVTM, ANQGSEA. This CDR3 comprises 14 residues. The DNA for the CDR3 is TGCAGCGTTGGTCTGAGGGTTCGAGACACTGAAGCTTTCTTT. Translated, it gives CSVGLRVRDTEAFF.

The CDR3 coding sequence is TGCGCCAGCAGCTTTAGTATCCAGGGAAACGCTGAAGCTTTCTTT. Protein sequence: CASSFSIQGNAEAFF. The V gene is TRBV5-1, the J gene TRBJ1-1, with TRBD1 as a possible D gene (5 bases). Germline CDR1 SGHRS, CDR2 YFSETQ. V lost 2 bases and J 6 bases, leaving 17 bases between the germline ends. The CDR3 spans 15 residues.

This clone was observed a handful of times. CDR3 in amino acids: CASIGRRNTEAFF. The CDR3, as DNA: TGTGCCAGTATTGGCAGGAGGAACACTGAAGCTTTCTTT. The chain links TRBV19 to TRBJ1-1; D call uncertain. Germline V gene sequence: CDR1 LNHDA, CDR2 SQIVND (reference sequence). The CDR3 covers 13 residues. V was trimmed by 7 bases and J by 1 base, leaving 10 bases between them.

This clone was detected only a few times. This chain uses TRBV5-6 with TRBJ2-7; 8 bases align to TRBD2. V gave up 0 bases and J gave up 5 bases; unmatched junction bases: 4. The CDR3 loop spans 14 amino acids. From germline, CDR1 is SGHDT and CDR2 YYEEEE. The CDR3 bases are TGTGCCAGCAGCTTGGTCGGGACTAGGCACGAGCAGTACTTC. Residues: CASSLVGTRHEQYF. The whole variable domain, filled in from reference TRBV5-6 and TRBJ2-7, reads DAGVTQSPTHLIKTRGQQVTLRCSPKSGHDTVSWYQQALGQGPQFIFQYYEEEERQRGNFPDRFSGHQFPNYSSELNVNALLLGDSALYLCASSLVGTRHEQYFGPGTRLTVT.

This clone appeared a single time. The rearrangement links TRBV29-1 to TRBJ2-3; either TRBD1 or TRBD2 may supply D (5 bases each). Per germline, CDR1 SQVTM and CDR2 ANQGSEA. This CDR3 is built from 14 residues. The V and J ends lost 6 bases and 4 bases respectively, with 17 bases between them. In DNA, the CDR3 is TGCAGCGTCCCCAAAGCCGGGACCGCAGATACGCAGTATTTT. This encodes CSVPKAGTADTQYF.

The chain links TRBV30 to TRBJ1-6; unclear D gene. The V gene lost 2 bases and the J gene lost 9 bases, with 11 bases spanning the gap. Germline CDR1 reads GTSNPN; CDR2 reads SVGIG (reference sequence). The CDR3 has 13 amino acids. Here the CDR3 reads CAWSQEAGSPLHF. For the CDR3, the DNA is TGTGCCTGGAGTCAGGAGGCAGGTTCACCCCTCCACTTT.